This TCR beta chain was recovered during a study of CD8+CD57+ T cells in acquired aplastic anemia. At the level of the study: Sorted CD4+ and CD8+ cell DNA averaged about 3.5 ug. Whole-study findings and limits: A set of twenty-nine CD8+ CDR3 sequences was shared between patients and controls, and these sequences appeared highly expressed in patients.

About this clonotype itself: The antigen is unknown. One end of the junction is discordant with germline, which a read error may explain.

The germline gives CDR1 MGHDK, CDR2 SYGVNS. The CDR3 is 16 residues long. CDR3 and TCR beta VDJ profiling relied on genomic DNA as the template. TCRdb independently ran MiXCR on the reads; one entry per CDR3 protein. The table has hundreds of thousands of distinct CDR3 sequences, 50% to 70% seen once. The chain links TRBV25-1 to TRBJ2-3; 9 nucleotides align to TRBD1. The sequenced sample was sorted CD4+, CD8+, or CD8+CD57+ T cells (not recorded which) from PBMCs. The receptor was derived from a human donor with severe aplastic anemia or a healthy control (not recorded which). Here the CDR3 reads CASSARTGDGTDAQYF. The CDR3 coding sequence is TGTGCCAGCAGTGCTAGGACAGGGGATGGCACAGATGCGCAGTATTTT.